The 29 T cell receptor beta chains reported below all come from one sample, sequenced in a study of cytomegalovirus exposure and HLA in healthy donors. Some clones are missing from TCRdb's copy, which holds only in-frame ones; the method was immunoSEQ multiplex PCR. The sample consists of about 56,000 clones, 75% to 90% of them appearing once. Sequencing was carried out using PBMCs. These receptors were obtained from a woman aged 18-30 years in good health and CMV-seronegative.

This clone showed up just once. J is TRBJ2-1 and V is TRBV27; 11 bases agree with TRBD2. Germline values: CDR1 MNHEY, CDR2 SMNVEV (reference sequence). This CDR3 spans 15 amino acids. The V gene end was trimmed by 4 bases and the J gene end by 7 bases; junction bases not matched to a gene: 6. The CDR3 region has the DNA TGTGCCAGCAGTTCTCCACTAGCGGGAGTAAATGAGCAGTTCTTC. Translation gives CASSSPLAGVNEQFF.

The chain links TRBV15 to TRBJ2-1, with TRBD1 matching over 7 bases. Trimming cost V 6 bases and J 5 bases; bases outside gene matches: 13. The CDR3 has 16 residues. Germline lookup yields CDR1 LNHNV and CDR2 YYDKDF (reference sequence). The chain's CDR3 is CATSSMDRRLHNEQFF. The CDR3 nucleotides are TGTGCCACCAGTTCGATGGACAGGAGACTTCACAATGAGCAGTTCTTC.

This chain links TRBV30 with TRBJ1-4, with 8 bases aligning to TRBD1. From germline, CDR1 is GTSNPN and CDR2 SVGIG (reference sequence). The J segment lost 6 bases and the V segment lost 2 bases, leaving 5 bases of the junction unmatched. The CDR3 is 14 residues long. The CDR3 region has the DNA TGTGCCTGGAGTACGGCAGGGGGCGATGAAAAACTGTTTTTT. The encoded protein is CAWSTAGGDEKLFF.

This clone is a singleton in its sample. The CDR3, as DNA: TGTGCCAGCCCCTTTCGACAGGAGGAAGCCTATAATTCACCCCTCCACTTT. Its translation is CASPFRQEEAYNSPLHF. The V gene is TRBV18, the J gene TRBJ1-6, with D perhaps matching TRBD1 (6 bases). Germline assignment: CDR1 KGHSH and CDR2 LQKENI. The CDR3 length is 17 residues. Trimming stripped 8 bases from V and 2 bases from J, with 19 bases between.

The V call is TRBV5-6, the J call TRBJ2-3; 13 nucleotides line up with TRBD2. Germline V gives CDR1 SGHDT, CDR2 YYEEEE. V shed 4 bases and J 0 bases; nucleotides not matched to a gene: 5. The CDR3 spans 17 residues. The CDR3 nucleotides are TGTGCCAGCAGCGGGGGACTAGCGGGGCCTAGCACAGATACGCAGTATTTT. Its translation: CASSGGLAGPSTDTQYF.

V is TRBV5-1 and J is TRBJ2-3, with TRBD2 as a possible D gene (5 bases). The V and J ends lost 4 bases and 2 bases respectively, with 11 bases between them. This CDR3 contains 14 residues. The germline gives CDR1 SGHRS, CDR2 YFSETQ. The CDR3 bases are TGCGCCAGCAGCGGCGGACTTTACACAGATACGCAGTATTTT. Translation: CASSGGLYTDTQYF.

V usage is TRBV6-5 and J usage is TRBJ2-1; tentative D call: TRBD1 (5 bases). V was shortened by 6 bases and J by 2 bases, with 5 bases between the two germline ends. CDR3 length: 12 residues. Per the germline V gene, CDR1 is MNHEY and CDR2 is SVGAGI. The CDR3 sequence is CASRDTYNEQFF. CDR3 nucleotides: TGTGCCAGCAGGGACACCTACAATGAGCAGTTCTTC.

The V gene is TRBV11-2, the J gene TRBJ2-5; 9 bases agree with TRBD2. The length of the CDR3 is 15 residues. The trim removed 3 bases at V and 4 bases at J, leaving 6 bases unmatched. Germline lookup yields CDR1 SGHAT and CDR2 FQNNGV. The DNA for the CDR3 is TGTGCCAGCAGCTTTTGGCGGGAGGGCCCAGAGACCCAGTACTTC. The encoded protein is CASSFWREGPETQYF.

The V and J genes are TRBV9 and TRBJ1-5; tentatively, D is TRBD1 (6 bases). Trimming shortened V by 4 bases and J by 2 bases, and 10 bases separated the two germline ends. Germline V gene data show CDR1 as SGDLS and CDR2 as YYNGEE. This CDR3 has 14 amino acids. The CDR3 sequence is CASSLSGGNQPQHF. CDR3 nucleotide sequence: TGTGCCAGCAGCTTATCAGGGGGCAATCAGCCCCAGCATTTT.

This clone was observed a single time. The chain combines TRBV28 with TRBJ2-7, with D unclear. The CDR3 extends over 14 amino acids. Trimming pared 10 bases from V and 1 base from J, leaving 17 bases between. Germline CDR1 is MDHEN and CDR2 is SYDVKM. For the CDR3, the DNA is TGTGCCACCTCTGCAAGCTTGAATTCCTACGAGCAGTACTTC. Its protein is CATSASLNSYEQYF.

This chain links TRBV6-6 with TRBJ2-2, with 11 bases identical to TRBD2. The germline V gene has CDR1 MNHNY and CDR2 SVGAGI (reference sequence). CDR3 length equals 16 residues. V trimming: 6 bases; J trimming: 8 bases; junction bases outside the gene matches: 11. The CDR3 region is CASRWTSGYLLGELFF. The CDR3, as DNA: TGTGCCAGCAGGTGGACTAGCGGGTACCTCTTGGGGGAGCTGTTTTTT.

The chain employs TRBV19 and TRBJ1-4; D might be TRBD1 (6 bases). There are 14 residues in the CDR3. V lost 4 bases and J lost 5, with 11 bases in between. Germline V lookup: CDR1 LNHDA, CDR2 SQIVND (reference sequence). CDR3 sequence (DNA): TGTGCCAGTAGTACAGGGGTCGTGAATGAAAAACTGTTTTTT. Translating it yields CASSTGVVNEKLFF.

The gene calls are TRBV5-6 and TRBJ2-6; D ambiguous. The germline V gene has CDR1 SGHDT and CDR2 YYEEEE. The CDR3 runs 15 residues. V lost 0 bases, J lost 1 base, and 5 bases lay in between. The CDR3 protein is CASSLDLSGANVLTF. The CDR3 bases are TGTGCCAGCAGCTTGGATCTTTCTGGGGCCAACGTCCTGACTTTC.

The chain links TRBV2 to TRBJ2-5; D unclear. This CDR3 spans 13 amino acids. In germline, CDR1 is SNHLY, CDR2 FYNNEI. Trimming removed 6 bases from V and 5 bases from J, with 13 bases in between. The CDR3, as DNA: TGTGCCAGCAGAGCCCAAGTAGCTGAGACCCAGTACTTC. This gives the protein CASRAQVAETQYF. The full variable domain, with the rest looked up from reference TRBV2 and TRBJ2-5, is EPEVTQTPSHQVTQMGQEVILRCVPISNHLYFYWYRQILGQKVEFLVSFYNNEISEKSEIFDDQFSVERPDGSNFTLKIRSTKLEDSAMYFCASRAQVAETQYFGPGTRLLVL.

The CDR3 bases are TGTGCCAGCTCACCACTCGCTCAGACAGGGTCTAGGACAGATACGCAGTATTTT. This encodes CASSPLAQTGSRTDTQYF. The rearrangement links TRBV18 to TRBJ2-3; 7 nucleotides match TRBD1. Germline CDR1 reads KGHSH; CDR2 reads LQKENI. Unmatched junction bases numbered 13, after V lost 1 base and J lost 3 bases. This CDR3 has 18 amino acids.

V gene TRBV14 combines with J gene TRBJ2-1, with D perhaps TRBD2 (5 bases). The CDR3 length is 14 residues. V lost 0 bases, J lost 10 bases, and 13 bases lay in between. The V gene's germline CDR1 is SGHDN and CDR2 FVKESK. This CDR3 is CASSQDFNEGEQFF. As DNA, the CDR3 is TGTGCCAGCAGCCAAGATTTCAATGAGGGAGAGCAGTTCTTC.

The V call is TRBV5-4, the J call TRBJ2-5; 12 bases agree with TRBD1. J was trimmed by 5 bases and V by 4 bases; bases with no gene match: 9. Germline CDR1 and CDR2: SGHNT and YYREEE (reference sequence). There are 16 residues in the CDR3. CDR3 region: CASSHSGTGGGETQYF. In nucleotides, the CDR3 is TGTGCCAGCAGCCACTCCGGGACAGGGGGCGGCGAGACCCAGTACTTC.

The chain carries TRBV5-4 and TRBJ2-7, with TRBD1 matching 9 bases. Germline V gives CDR1 SGHNT, CDR2 YYREEE (reference sequence). The CDR3 runs to 14 residues. V shed 2 bases and J 7 bases; nucleotides not matched to a gene: 7. CDR3 nucleotides: TGTGCCAGCAGCTTCGGGACAGGGACCAGGGAGCAGTACTTC. It is translated as CASSFGTGTREQYF.

The count of this clone is one. The V and J genes are TRBV6-5 and TRBJ1-5; D remains unclear. CDR3 size: 13 residues. V lost 0 bases and J lost 4, with 4 bases in between. Germline V CDR1 and CDR2: MNHEY, SVGAGI. The CDR3 DNA reads as TGTGCCAGCAGTTACTCGAGGAATCAGCCCCAGCATTTT. As protein: CASSYSRNQPQHF.

This clone has only one observation. V usage is TRBV28 and J usage is TRBJ2-5, with TRBD2 matching 9 bases. V trimming: 5 bases; J trimming: 5 bases; junction bases outside the gene matches: 12. This CDR3 has 16 residues. CDR1 is MDHEN, CDR2 SYDVKM, per germline. Written as DNA, the CDR3 is TGTGCCAGCAGTGGACTAGCGAGGCCTATGCGGGAGACCCAGTACTTC. Amino acids: CASSGLARPMRETQYF.

This chain connects TRBV5-6 to TRBJ2-2; 7 positions agree with TRBD2. V lost 2 bases to trimming and J lost 6 bases; unmatched junction nucleotides: 1. Germline CDR1 reads SGHDT; CDR2 reads YYEEEE. The CDR3 consists of 13 residues. CDR3 residues: CASSFRGAGELFF. As DNA, the CDR3 is TGTGCCAGCAGCTTTCGGGGGGCCGGGGAGCTGTTTTTT.

This chain links TRBV9 with TRBJ2-2, with 11 bases lining up with TRBD2. The CDR3 is 16 amino acids. V lost 0 bases and J lost 7; bases outside the gene matches: 5. The germline V gene has CDR1 SGDLS and CDR2 YYNGEE. CDR3 DNA: TGTGCCAGCAGCGTAGAACTAGCGGGAGTGTACGGGGAGCTGTTTTTT. Protein product: CASSVELAGVYGELFF. The whole variable domain, filled in from reference TRBV9 and TRBJ2-2, reads DSGVTQTPKHLITATGQRVTLRCSPRSGDLSVYWYQQSLDQGLQFLIQYYNGEERAKGNILERFSAQQFPDLHSELNLSSLELGDSALYFCASSVELAGVYGELFFGEGSRLTVL.

This chain uses TRBV30 with TRBJ1-6, with D perhaps matching TRBD1 (5 bases). Germline V gene sequence: CDR1 GTSNPN, CDR2 SVGIG (reference sequence). The germline V and J ends were trimmed by 3 bases and 8 bases, with 17 bases remaining between them. This CDR3 has 15 amino acids. CDR3 protein: CAWSKSQWGDSPLHF. CDR3 nucleotides: TGTGCCTGGAGCAAATCCCAATGGGGGGATTCACCCCTCCACTTT.

The rearrangement uses TRBV27 and TRBJ2-7, with D perhaps matching TRBD2 (5 bases). Germline lookup yields CDR1 MNHEY and CDR2 SMNVEV (reference sequence). The CDR3 has 14 amino acids. Trimming took 3 bases from V and 3 from J, leaving 12 bases between them. CDR3 loop: CASSLAGAGYEQYF. The CDR3 DNA reads TGTGCCAGCAGTTTGGCGGGTGCAGGCTACGAGCAGTACTTC.

The V gene is TRBV5-1, the J gene TRBJ2-1, with 9 bases fitting TRBD1. V shed 2 bases and J 5 bases; nucleotides not matched to a gene: 2. Germline V CDR1 and CDR2: SGHRS, YFSETQ. The CDR3 totals 14 residues. The CDR3 region is CASSLQGADNEQFF. In nucleotides, the CDR3 is TGCGCCAGCAGCTTACAGGGGGCCGACAATGAGCAGTTCTTC.

This chain connects TRBV7-3 to TRBJ2-1, with 9 bases fitting TRBD1. CDR3 size: 14 residues. With 3 bases clipped from V and 15 bases from J, the junction kept 12 bases outside the gene matches. Per the germline V gene, CDR1 is SGHTA and CDR2 is FQGTGA. The CDR3 spells CASSLDRGTNEAFF. CDR3 DNA sequence: TGTGCCAGCAGCTTGGACAGGGGAACGAACGAGGCGTTCTTC.

This clone is a singleton in its sample. The chain links TRBV7-9 to TRBJ1-1; TRBD1 matches 7 bases. CDR3 size: 14 residues. The V gene's germline CDR1 is SEHNR and CDR2 FQNEAQ (reference sequence). V was pared by 4 bases and J by 5 bases, with 7 bases of the junction left unmatched. The CDR3 region is CASSSRQGLTEAFF. The CDR3 region has the DNA TGTGCCAGCAGCTCCCGACAGGGTTTAACTGAAGCTTTCTTT.

This chain links TRBV6-5 with TRBJ2-3; TRBD2 matches 9 bases. The junction had 0 bases not matched to a gene; V was cut back by 0 bases and J by 5 bases. The CDR3 is 14 residues long. The germline gives CDR1 MNHEY, CDR2 SVGAGI. The CDR3 DNA reads as TGTGCCAGCAGTTACTCACTAGCGGGAGATACGCAGTATTTT. Translating gives CASSYSLAGDTQYF.

The chain uses TRBV7-2 and TRBJ1-5; 9 bases are a match to TRBD1. Losses at the gene ends were 5 bases for V and 6 bases for J; bases not matched to a gene: 5. Germline values: CDR1 SGHTA, CDR2 FQGNSA. The CDR3 sequence is 14 residues long. CDR3 sequence: CASSPGQGIQPQHF. DNA for the CDR3: TGTGCCAGCAGCCCGGGACAGGGTATTCAGCCCCAGCATTTT.